This T cell receptor beta chain was identified in a study of regulatory T cells in long-lasting Graves disease. Sequencing libraries for TCR beta were prepared with iRepertoire HTBI primers and Arm-PCR of CDR3 regions. TCRdb used MiXCR to reprocess the multiplex PCR reads, holding one entry per CDR3 protein. The sample yields 440,000 or so distinct CDR3 sequences, 16% seen once. Noted time point: newly diagnosed GD, antithyroid drugs for less than 3 months. The authors made the TCR library using RNA they extracted from PBMCs. This clonotype was recorded at least ten times. Germline CDR1 and CDR2: MNHNS and SASEGT. This CDR3 has 11 amino acids. V dropped 8 bases and J dropped 3 bases, with 7 bases sitting between them. The data also belong to a second study, concerning T cells in Graves' hyperthyroidism and ophthalmopathy. As reported in that work: Orbital computed tomography and thyroid ultrasound, together with serum TRAb and thyroxine and clinical symptoms, were used for diagnoses. First-round RT-PCR targeting the TCR CDR3 was performed with the HTBI primer set. Most clonotypes expanded in the thyroid (above 0.001) were also present in blood.

Material: peripheral blood mononuclear cells (PBMCs), obtained at new diagnosis, from a patient treated with antithyroid drugs. The TCR originated in a woman aged 30 to 39 with Graves disease. The genes are TRBV6-1 and TRBJ1-1; no clear D. In DNA form, the CDR3 reads TGTGCCAGCCTGACCTACACTGAAGCTTTCTTT. Protein product: CASLTYTEAFF.